Below, one T cell receptor (beta chain) is given with its context. No antigen is known for it. CDR3 length: 15 amino acids. Germline loops: CDR1 LGHNA, CDR2 YSLEER. V lost 2 bases, J lost 4 bases, and 4 bases stayed unmatched. The data were obtained in a study of blood T cells in healthy people across ages. Broader study findings: Per million T cells, TCR beta diversity dropped roughly linearly as age increased.

Then a second PCR, running about 7 to 11 cycles, was carried out with a sample-barcoded 5' primer and a J-beta primer mix. TCRdb passed the 5' RACE reads through MiXCR, listing each CDR3 protein once. Of roughly 570,000 distinct CDR3 sequences listed, 25% to 30% are singletons. The origin of this receptor is a woman in her seventies in good health. V usage is TRBV4-3 and J usage is TRBJ2-1, with 8 bases that match TRBD1. The sample taken for sequencing was blood. The CDR3: CASSQMDREYNEQFF. CDR3 bases: TGCGCCAGCAGCCAAATGGACAGGGAATACAATGAGCAGTTCTTC.